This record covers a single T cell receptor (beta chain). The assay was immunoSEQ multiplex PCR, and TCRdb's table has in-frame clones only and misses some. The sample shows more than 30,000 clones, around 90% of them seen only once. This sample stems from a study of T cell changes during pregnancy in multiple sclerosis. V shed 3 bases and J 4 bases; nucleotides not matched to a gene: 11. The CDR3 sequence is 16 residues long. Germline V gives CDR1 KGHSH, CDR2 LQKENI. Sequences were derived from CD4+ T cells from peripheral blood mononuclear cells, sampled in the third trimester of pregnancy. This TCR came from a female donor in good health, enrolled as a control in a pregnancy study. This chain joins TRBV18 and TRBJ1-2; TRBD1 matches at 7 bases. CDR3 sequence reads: CASSPGNRGPLYGYTF. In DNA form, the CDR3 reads TGTGCCAGCTCACCCGGAAACAGGGGACCTCTCTATGGCTACACCTTC. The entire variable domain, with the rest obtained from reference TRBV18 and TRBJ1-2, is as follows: NAGVMQNPRHLVRRRGQEARLRCSPMKGHSHVYWYRQLPEEGLKFMVYLQKENIIDESGMPKERFSAEFPKEGPSILRIQQVVRGDSAAYFCASSPGNRGPLYGYTFGSGTRLTVV.